The entry below gives a single T cell receptor beta chain sequence along with its context. It has no known antigen specificity. No base quality information exists; no much larger clone differs at one position. V is shortened by 5 bases, J by 0 bases, and the region joining them spans 14 bases. The CDR3 covers 16 residues, taking in both the cysteine and the phenylalanine. The retained sequence is limited to the CDR3, 48 bases, with the frame set at the first base. CDR1 and CDR2, looked up from the germline V gene, are MGHRA and YSYEKL. The sample's time point, from its label and the paper: baseline before first vaccination. Vaccinee samples were obtained from the UK trials COV001 and COV002, which included a single-blind randomized controlled phase 2/3 trial of AZD1222 (ChAdOx1 nCoV-19) in healthy adults. Trial participant PBMC samples were collected at day 0 and day 28 after the second dose for TCRbeta chain sequencing.

This sample is drawn from a study of T cell responses to AZD1222 COVID-19 vaccine (dated by TCRdb to the early 2020s). For the study in its entirety: Because spike-specific TCR depth and breadth did not differ between the two schedules, AZD1222 recipients who got a second dose at roughly 4 weeks were pooled with those who got a second dose at roughly 12 weeks. TCR sequencing was performed for 233 trial participants, of whom 207 were given two doses of AZD1222 and 26 were given two doses of MenACWY control vaccine. Trial participants were enrolled by age into 18-55, 56-69 and 70-plus year subgroups, with 148, 28 and 57 TCR-sequenced participants respectively. The research as a whole found: Conclusions about previously exposed vaccinees are limited because only a handful of AZD1222 recipients were SARS-CoV-2 seropositive at baseline. Spike-specific TCR breadth and depth rose significantly after two AZD1222 doses compared with day 0 and with MenACWY recipients. Nearly half of unique spike-specific TCRs reportedly recognized epitopes outside regions mutated in the B.1.351 and B.1.1.7 variants. In the small 56-69-year group, the increase in depth fell short of significance, most likely because of low power. Participants were mostly white British and included more females than males, and it was suggested by the authors that clonal diversity may have been underestimated. Because no day 14 peak-response samples were available, the repertoires could be characterized only after the peak T cell response. CD4 TCRs associated with the vaccine covered the entire spike protein, and the dominant responses were in regions 160-218 and 743-854.

The CDR3 regions of human TCRbeta chains were analyzed by immunosequencing. Per the original workflow: Repertoire TCRs were matched against a reference library of SARS-CoV-2-specific TCRs generated with the MIRA antigen-specificity platform. Breadth was defined as the fraction of unique TCRs that were SARS-CoV-2-associated. Depth was defined as the fraction of total T cells that were SARS-CoV-2-associated. Using the MIRA data, every spike-specific TCR was mapped to the spike region that the TCR reacted to and assigned to either a CD4 or a CD8 class. Log10-transformed breadth and depth values were compared by one-way ANOVA with Sidak's multiple comparisons tests. TCRdb limited this immuneACCESS table to in-frame rearrangements with V and J called. A share of clones is missing; checked studies link under half to unresolved V genes, and the rest is unexplained. V, J and clone size reflect that table, while D and trimming were determined from the DNA. The sample profile shows 150,000 to 200,000 clones; about 91% of them were found once. The ten largest clones take up about 1.9% of the sample.

The sequence joins TRBV4-1 to TRBJ1-5, with TRBD1 tentatively as D gene (5 bases match). This receptor was taken from an adult in good health. The sample was peripheral blood, taken on day 0 of AZD1222 vaccination. The CDR3 protein is CASSEVGVYSNQPQHF. The sequenced DNA: TGCGCCAGCAGCGAGGTGGGGGTCTATAGCAATCAGCCCCAGCATTTT.